The text below deals with one T cell receptor (beta chain). Researchers took RNA transcripts and amplified TCR beta CDR3 regions from them. Second-round multiplex PCR came after a first-round RT-PCR that employed HTBI primers. MiXCR was run by TCRdb on the multiplex PCR reads, yielding one entry per CDR3 protein. The data contain about 240,000 distinct CDR3 sequences, around 50% of them singletons. The entry originates in a study of Graves' ophthalmopathy and Graves' hyperthyroidism. Ophthalmopathy-affected donors exhibited moderate-to-severe activity, CAS ≥3, NOSPECS ≥4, and duration under 3 months. A diagnosis was made from clinical symptoms together with serum thyroxine, TRAb, thyroid ultrasound and orbital computed tomography. V was clipped by 5 bases and J by 5 bases, with 11 bases between them. CDR3 length: 14 amino acids. From germline, CDR1 is SGDLS and CDR2 YYNGEE.

The sequence was obtained from an adult man with Graves' ophthalmopathy. The V and J genes are TRBV9 and TRBJ1-6, with a tentative D call TRBD1 (5 bases). Sequencing was done on a sample of peripheral blood. The CDR3 DNA follows: TGTGCCAGCAGTTTGTGGGGGGATAATTCACCCCTCCACTTT. Its translation: CASSLWGDNSPLHF.